The 26 T cell receptor beta chains below were found in one sample sequenced in a study of cytomegalovirus exposure and HLA in healthy donors. Profiling relied on immunoSEQ multiplex PCR, and the TCRdb table lists in-frame clones only, not all of them. Here the sample spans 110,000 or so clones, about 87% being singletons. The sequenced sample was PBMCs. The receptors were sampled from a young man in good health and CMV-seronegative.

This clone occurred once. The DNA of the CDR3 is TGTGCCAGCAGTTTCCAGGGTTCGTACACTGAAGCTTTCTTT. Amino acid sequence: CASSFQGSYTEAFF. The chain combines TRBV28 with TRBJ1-1, with D maybe TRBD1 (5 bases). The V end was cut by 3 bases, the J end by 3 bases, with 11 bases between. CDR3 length: 14 residues. Germline-derived CDR1 and CDR2 are MDHEN and SYDVKM.

V and J are TRBV25-1 and TRBJ2-7, with D possibly being TRBD2 (5 bases). This CDR3 is 14 amino acids long. CDR1 MGHDK and CDR2 SYGVNS come from the germline V gene. Trimming removed 3 bases from V and 2 bases from J, with 11 bases in between. The CDR3 protein is CASSEVGDPYEQYF. The DNA of the CDR3 is TGTGCCAGCAGTGAGGTGGGAGACCCCTACGAGCAGTACTTC.

The chain is built from TRBV25-1 and TRBJ2-5; D not certain. The CDR3 consists of 14 residues. Trimming shortened V by 3 bases and J by 1 base, and 9 bases separated the two germline ends. The germline CDR1 and CDR2 sequences are MGHDK and SYGVNS. CDR3 DNA: TGTGCCAGCAGTGATCGACACTTCCAAGAGACCCAGTACTTC. Protein: CASSDRHFQETQYF.

V usage is TRBV6-1 and J usage is TRBJ2-1; no clear D gene. V lost 5 bases to trimming and J lost 3 bases, with 11 bases between them. This CDR3 region has 14 residues. The germline gives CDR1 MNHNS, CDR2 SASEGT. As DNA, the CDR3 is TGTGCCAGCAGTTCTAGTAGTATCTACAATGAGCAGTTCTTC. This sequence encodes CASSSSSIYNEQFF.

The CDR3 coding sequence is TGTGCCAGCGGGCGACAGGGGGCTAACTACGAGCAGTACTTC. It specifies CASGRQGANYEQYF. The V and J genes are TRBV27 and TRBJ2-7, with 10 bases matching TRBD1. The length of the CDR3 is 14 residues. The V gene end was trimmed by 8 bases and the J gene end by 3 bases; junction bases not matched to a gene: 7. In germline, CDR1 is MNHEY, CDR2 SMNVEV (reference sequence).

The CDR3 reads CASSPLAGRGSSYEQYF. As DNA, the CDR3 is TGTGCCAGCAGCCCACTGGCCGGGCGGGGAAGCTCCTACGAGCAGTACTTC. The chain has TRBV4-2 and TRBJ2-7; D is perhaps TRBD2 (6 bases). From germline, CDR1 is LGHNA and CDR2 YNFKEQ. The length of the CDR3 is 17 residues. V gave up 4 bases and J gave up 0 bases, with 19 bases separating them.

This clone was recorded only once. The chain carries TRBV2 and TRBJ1-2; D unclear. The CDR3 loop spans 13 amino acids. Germline V CDR1 and CDR2: SNHLY, FYNNEI. The V end lost 11 bases, the J end lost 4 bases, and 17 bases lay between the germline ends. This chain's CDR3 is CAGTEDYGYGYTF. CDR3 nucleotides: TGTGCCGGAACCGAGGATTACGGCTATGGCTACACCTTC.

CDR3 protein: CASSVGAKAFTDTQYF. CDR3 coding DNA: TGTGCCAGCAGTGTGGGGGCCAAAGCTTTCACAGATACGCAGTATTTT. The chain joins TRBV6-4 to TRBJ2-3; possibly TRBD1 for D (6 bases). Trimming took 4 bases from V and 2 from J, leaving 16 bases between them. This CDR3 region has 16 residues. The germline gives CDR1 MRHNA, CDR2 SNTAGT.

The chain couples TRBV19 to TRBJ2-7; the D gene is possibly TRBD2 (6 bases). Between the trimmed V and J ends, which lost 5 bases and 1 base, there was a span of 12 bases. The germline V gene has CDR1 LNHDA and CDR2 SQIVND (reference sequence). This CDR3 is 14 amino acids long. The CDR3 bases are TGTGCCAGTAGTCCAGGGACTCATTCCTACGAGCAGTACTTC. This encodes CASSPGTHSYEQYF.

CDR3 DNA: TGTGCCAGCAGTGACGGACTAGCGGGAGGGGGGGCCTACGAGCAGTACTTC. This codes for CASSDGLAGGGAYEQYF. J is TRBJ2-7 and V is TRBV28; 15 positions agree with TRBD2. V gave up 5 bases and J gave up 2 bases; unmatched junction bases: 7. Germline CDR1 and CDR2: MDHEN and SYDVKM. The CDR3 consists of 17 residues.

This rearrangement joins TRBV6-6 to TRBJ2-1; no firm D call. Germline V CDR1 and CDR2: MNHNY, SVGAGI (reference sequence). Trimming removed 0 bases at V and 3 bases at J, with 3 bases between. The length of the CDR3 is 13 residues. The CDR3: CASSYSSYNEQFF. In DNA form, the CDR3 reads TGTGCCAGCAGTTACTCGAGCTACAATGAGCAGTTCTTC.

This sequence joins TRBV28 and TRBJ2-7; D may be TRBD1 (6 bases). The CDR3 consists of 14 residues. Trimming shortened V by 5 bases and J by 3 bases, and 14 bases separated the two germline ends. Germline V gene sequence: CDR1 MDHEN, CDR2 SYDVKM. The CDR3 is CASSPPQGGYEQYF. In DNA, the CDR3 is TGTGCCAGCAGTCCCCCACAGGGTGGCTACGAGCAGTACTTC.

This rearrangement joins TRBV27 to TRBJ2-3; TRBD2 aligns across 14 bases. CDR1 and CDR2 (germline): MNHEY, SMNVEV (reference sequence). V gave up 6 bases and J gave up 4 bases; unmatched junction bases: 15. There are 19 residues in the CDR3. The CDR3 coding sequence is TGTGCCAGCAGAGGGACTAGCGGGAGTCGAGGGGCCAGAGCAGATACGCAGTATTTT. Protein: CASRGTSGSRGARADTQYF.

The rearrangement joins TRBV2 to TRBJ2-1; D gene uncertain. There are 13 residues in the CDR3. Germline V gene data show CDR1 as SNHLY and CDR2 as FYNNEI. Trimming removed 4 bases from V and 9 bases from J, with 13 bases in between. The CDR3 DNA follows: TGTGCCAGCAGTGGTGTTAGACTCCGTGAGCAGTTCTTC. It encodes CASSGVRLREQFF.

The chain's CDR3 is CASSVRQGPSETQYF. CDR3 in DNA: TGTGCCAGCAGCGTCAGACAGGGGCCCTCAGAGACCCAGTACTTC. The V gene is TRBV7-8, the J gene TRBJ2-5, with 8 bases lining up with TRBD1. This CDR3 is 15 amino acids long. V dropped 5 bases and J dropped 4; count of bases not matched to a gene: 9. Germline loops: CDR1 SGHVS, CDR2 FQNEAQ.

The chain uses TRBV9 and TRBJ2-7, with TRBD1 matching 9 bases. The length of the CDR3 is 15 residues. Germline loops: CDR1 SGDLS, CDR2 YYNGEE. After removal of 4 bases from V and 3 bases from J, the junction contained 8 bases not matched to a gene. The CDR3 nucleotides are TGTGCCAGCAGCCCGGGCTTGGACAGGGGCTACGAGCAGTACTTC. This sequence encodes CASSPGLDRGYEQYF.

The gene calls are TRBV4-1 and TRBJ1-5, with D hard to call. The V and J ends lost 3 bases and 6 bases respectively, with 9 bases between them. The CDR3 runs 13 residues. Germline loops: CDR1 MGHRA, CDR2 YSYEKL. Here the CDR3 reads CASSQRVGQPQHF. The CDR3 coding sequence is TGCGCCAGCAGCCAGAGGGTGGGTCAGCCCCAGCATTTT.

The V gene is TRBV5-5, the J gene TRBJ1-2; D remains unclear. The CDR3 sequence is 15 residues long. Germline V gene sequence: CDR1 SGHKS, CDR2 YYEKEE (reference sequence). Between the trimmed V and J ends, which lost 4 bases and 3 bases, there was a span of 16 bases. The CDR3 DNA is TGTGCCAGCAGCCCGCGGAGAGGGTCGGACTATGGCTACACCTTC. It codes for CASSPRRGSDYGYTF.

This clone was detected only once. This rearrangement joins TRBV6-5 to TRBJ1-2; unclear D gene. The germline CDR1 and CDR2 sequences are MNHEY and SVGAGI. CDR3 size: 13 residues. V gave up 3 bases and J gave up 6 bases, with 11 bases separating them. CDR3 nucleotides: TGTGCCAGCAGTTATAAGAGGGAAGATGGCTACACCTTC. Protein sequence: CASSYKREDGYTF.

V is TRBV5-1 and J is TRBJ1-2; D gene unclear. In germline, CDR1 is SGHRS, CDR2 YFSETQ. The CDR3 spans 13 residues. The V and J ends lost 4 bases and 6 bases respectively, with 13 bases between them. CDR3 region: CASSRADANGYTF. The CDR3 nucleotides are TGCGCCAGCAGCCGCGCGGATGCAAATGGCTACACCTTC.

This clone has a single count. The junction shows a germline mismatch at one end, possibly a read error. This chain connects TRBV6-5 to TRBJ1-2; no clear D. This CDR3 region has 15 residues. Germline loops: CDR1 MNHEY, CDR2 SVGAGI. The CDR3 protein is CASSKVAAPNFGYTF. The CDR3 DNA is TGTGCCAGCAGTAAAGTAGCGGCACCAAACTTTGGCTACACCTTC.

V gene TRBV28 combines with J gene TRBJ1-4; perhaps TRBD1 as D (6 bases). V was pared by 6 bases and J by 8 bases, with 16 bases between. The CDR3 contains 14 residues. Germline V gene lookup returns CDR1 MDHEN and CDR2 SYDVKM. The CDR3 spells CASSTRAGDEKLFF. The CDR3 DNA reads TGTGCCAGCAGCACCAGGGCAGGGGACGAAAAACTGTTTTTT.

The rearrangement joins TRBV11-2 to TRBJ2-7; D unclear. Trimming removed 6 bases at V and 4 bases at J, with 7 bases between. The CDR3 has 11 residues. Germline loops: CDR1 SGHAT, CDR2 FQNNGV. The CDR3 protein is CASRSGYEQYF. The CDR3 nucleotides are TGTGCCAGCAGGTCAGGATACGAGCAGTACTTC.

The chain has TRBV5-4 and TRBJ2-2, with 12 positions matching TRBD1. Germline values: CDR1 SGHNT, CDR2 YYREEE (reference sequence). Unmatched junction bases numbered 7, after V lost 4 bases and J lost 6 bases. The CDR3 totals 16 residues. CDR3 sequence (DNA): TGTGCCAGCAGCCACGGGACAGGGGGCGCTCCCGGGGAGCTGTTTTTT. It yields the protein CASSHGTGGAPGELFF.

The CDR3 DNA is TGTGCCAGCTCACCAATAGCGGGAGGGGTCAATGAGCAGTTCTTC. This codes for CASSPIAGGVNEQFF. The chain carries TRBV18 and TRBJ2-1; the match to TRBD2 covers 11 bases. The germline gives CDR1 KGHSH, CDR2 LQKENI. The J segment lost 6 bases and the V segment lost 2 bases, leaving 3 bases of the junction unmatched. This CDR3 is built from 15 residues.

J is TRBJ1-1 and V is TRBV6-6, with a possible D match to TRBD1 (5 bases). The CDR3 runs 15 residues. Germline assignment: CDR1 MNHNY and CDR2 SVGAGI (reference sequence). Deletions cut 0 bases from V and 7 bases from J, with 15 bases between. DNA for the CDR3: TGTGCCAGCAGTTACTCGCAGGGCATCTCCTATGAAGCTTTCTTT. This translates into CASSYSQGISYEAFF.